Below, one TCR beta chain is given with its context. Its antigen is unidentified. The sample comes from a study of shared clonotypes between healthy human individuals. For the study at large: Per-donor plates numbered three CD4 naive, three CD4 memory, two CD8 naive and one CD8 memory. Findings of the study overall: The four-donor shared clonotypes exceeded non-shared clonotypes in generation probability, with non-shared ones scoring lower. Rarefaction showed sorted-subset sequencing was incomplete despite large depth. Estimated richness was generally greater in naive than memory subsets.

This table comes from immunoSEQ multiplex PCR, and its TCRdb copy is limited to in-frame clones, with some not included. The sample comprises some 2,000,000 clones, roughly 95% of which are singletons, and 0.85% to 1.2% rests with the top ten. The naive CD8 fraction comprised CD45RO-negative cells positively selected for CCR7 and excluded terminally differentiated effector memory CD45RA+ cells. In germline, CDR1 is SGHDT, CDR2 YYEEEE. V lost 3 bases and J 10 bases, leaving 17 bases between the germline ends. The CDR3 totals 15 residues. This TCR came from a man between 18 and 29 years old in good health. Sequencing was done on a sample of naive CD8+ T cells sorted from blood. The gene calls are TRBV5-6 and TRBJ1-6, with D perhaps matching TRBD1 (6 bases). The CDR3 reads CASSSGFGGQSPLHF. Written as DNA, the CDR3 is TGTGCCAGCAGCTCGGGTTTCGGGGGGCAATCACCCCTCCACTTT.